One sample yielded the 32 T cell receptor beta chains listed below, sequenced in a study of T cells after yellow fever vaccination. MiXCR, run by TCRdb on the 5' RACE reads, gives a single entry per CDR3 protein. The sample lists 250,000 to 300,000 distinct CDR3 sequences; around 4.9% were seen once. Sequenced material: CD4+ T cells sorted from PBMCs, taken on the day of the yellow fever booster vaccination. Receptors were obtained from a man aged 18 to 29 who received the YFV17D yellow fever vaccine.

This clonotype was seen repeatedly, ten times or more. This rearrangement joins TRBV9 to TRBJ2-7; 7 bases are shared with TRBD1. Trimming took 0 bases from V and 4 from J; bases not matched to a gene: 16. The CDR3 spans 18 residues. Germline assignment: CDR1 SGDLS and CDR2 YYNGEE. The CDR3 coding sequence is TGTGCCAGCAGCGTAGGTCCCAGTAAACAGGGGAAGACGTACGAGCAGTACTTC. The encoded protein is CASSVGPSKQGKTYEQYF.

In DNA form, the CDR3 reads TGTGCCAGCCCGGGACAGGGCCGCACAGATACGCAGTATTTT. It is translated as CASPGQGRTDTQYF. The rearrangement links TRBV18 to TRBJ2-3, with 9 positions matching TRBD1. After removal of 8 bases from V and 1 base from J, the junction contained 4 bases not matched to a gene. Germline CDR1 reads KGHSH; CDR2 reads LQKENI. The CDR3 is 14 residues long.

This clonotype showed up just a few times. The CDR3 nucleotides read TGTGCCAGCTCAGAACTCCAGGGGGCAGGTGGCTACACCTTC. Its translation: CASSELQGAGGYTF. The rearrangement links TRBV18 to TRBJ1-2, with 8 bases aligning to TRBD1. The CDR3 covers 14 residues. Per germline, CDR1 KGHSH and CDR2 LQKENI. V gave up 5 bases and J gave up 7 bases; unmatched junction bases: 9.

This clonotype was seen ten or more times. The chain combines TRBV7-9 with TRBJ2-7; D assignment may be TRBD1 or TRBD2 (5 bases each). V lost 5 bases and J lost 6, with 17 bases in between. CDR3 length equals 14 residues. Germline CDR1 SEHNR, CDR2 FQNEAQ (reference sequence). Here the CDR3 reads CASSRPGPLIEQYF. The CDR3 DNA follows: TGTGCCAGCAGCAGACCGGGACCCCTGATCGAGCAGTACTTC.

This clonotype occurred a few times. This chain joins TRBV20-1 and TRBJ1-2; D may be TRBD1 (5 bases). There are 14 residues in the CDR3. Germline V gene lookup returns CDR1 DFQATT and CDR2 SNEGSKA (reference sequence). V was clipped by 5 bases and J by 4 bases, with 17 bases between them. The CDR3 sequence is CSARPYGGVYGYTF. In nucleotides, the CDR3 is TGCAGTGCTCGGCCTTACGGGGGGGTCTATGGCTACACCTTC.

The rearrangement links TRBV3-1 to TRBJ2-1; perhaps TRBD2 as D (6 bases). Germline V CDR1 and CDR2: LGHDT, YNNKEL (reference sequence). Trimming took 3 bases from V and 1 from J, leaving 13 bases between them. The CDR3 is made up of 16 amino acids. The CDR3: CASSQGRGRSYNEQFF. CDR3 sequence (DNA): TGTGCCAGCAGCCAGGGGCGGGGAAGGTCCTACAATGAGCAGTTCTTC.

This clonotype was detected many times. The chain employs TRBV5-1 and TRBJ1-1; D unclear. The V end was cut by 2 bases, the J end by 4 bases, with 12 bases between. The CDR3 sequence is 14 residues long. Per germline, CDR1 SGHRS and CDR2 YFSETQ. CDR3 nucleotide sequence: TGCGCCAGCAGCTTAGAAGGACGGAGCACTGAAGCTTTCTTT. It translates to CASSLEGRSTEAFF.

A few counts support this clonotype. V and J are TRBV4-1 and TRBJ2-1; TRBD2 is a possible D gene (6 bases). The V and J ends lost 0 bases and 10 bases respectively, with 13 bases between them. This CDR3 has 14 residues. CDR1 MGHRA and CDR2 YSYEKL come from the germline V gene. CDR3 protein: CASSQDFRGKEQFF. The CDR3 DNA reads TGCGCCAGCAGCCAAGATTTTCGGGGGAAGGAGCAGTTCTTC.

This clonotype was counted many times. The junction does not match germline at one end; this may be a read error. CDR3 in amino acids: CASSQGYNEQFF. The CDR3 DNA reads TGCGCCAGCAGCCAAGGATACAATGAGCAGTTCTTC. The V and J genes are TRBV3-1 and TRBJ2-1; D ambiguous. Per the germline V gene, CDR1 is LGHDT and CDR2 is YNNKEL (reference sequence). The CDR3 sequence is 12 residues long.

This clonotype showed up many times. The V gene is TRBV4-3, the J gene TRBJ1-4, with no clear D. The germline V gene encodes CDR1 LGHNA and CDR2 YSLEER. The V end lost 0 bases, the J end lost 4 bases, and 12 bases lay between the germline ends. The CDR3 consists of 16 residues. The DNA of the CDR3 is TGCGCCAGCAGCCAAGATCTAACGGTTTTTAATGAAAAACTGTTTTTT. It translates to CASSQDLTVFNEKLFF.

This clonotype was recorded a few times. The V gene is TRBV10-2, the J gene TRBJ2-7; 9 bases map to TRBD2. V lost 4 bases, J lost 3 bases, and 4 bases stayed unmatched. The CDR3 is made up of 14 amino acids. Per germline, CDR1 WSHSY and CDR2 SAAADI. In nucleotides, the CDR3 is TGCGCCAGCAGTGGGCGGGGGGGCTTCTACGAGCAGTACTTC. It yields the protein CASSGRGGFYEQYF.

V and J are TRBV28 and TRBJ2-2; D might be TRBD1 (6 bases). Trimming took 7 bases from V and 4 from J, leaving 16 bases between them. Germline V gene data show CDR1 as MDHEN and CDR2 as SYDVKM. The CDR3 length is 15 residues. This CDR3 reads CASTLGAAATGELFF. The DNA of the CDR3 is TGTGCCAGCACCCTGGGGGCAGCGGCCACCGGGGAGCTGTTTTTT.

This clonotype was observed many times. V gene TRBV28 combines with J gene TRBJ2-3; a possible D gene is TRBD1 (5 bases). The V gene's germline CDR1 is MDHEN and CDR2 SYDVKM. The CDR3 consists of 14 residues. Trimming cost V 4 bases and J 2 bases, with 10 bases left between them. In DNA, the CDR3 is TGTGCCAGCAGTTGGGCAGGGTTCACAGATACGCAGTATTTT. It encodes CASSWAGFTDTQYF.

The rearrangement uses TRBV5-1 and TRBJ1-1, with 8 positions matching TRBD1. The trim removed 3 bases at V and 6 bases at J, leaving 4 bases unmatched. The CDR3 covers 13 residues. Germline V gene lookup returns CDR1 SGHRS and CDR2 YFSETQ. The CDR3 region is CASSYKQGAEAFF. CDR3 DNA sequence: TGCGCCAGCAGCTACAAACAGGGGGCTGAAGCTTTCTTT.

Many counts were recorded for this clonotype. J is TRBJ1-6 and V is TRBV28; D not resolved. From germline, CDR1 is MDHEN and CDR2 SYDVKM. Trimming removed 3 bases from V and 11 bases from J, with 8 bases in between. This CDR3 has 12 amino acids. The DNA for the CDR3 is TGTGCCAGCAGTTTGACCTTAGCACCCCTCCACTTT. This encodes CASSLTLAPLHF.

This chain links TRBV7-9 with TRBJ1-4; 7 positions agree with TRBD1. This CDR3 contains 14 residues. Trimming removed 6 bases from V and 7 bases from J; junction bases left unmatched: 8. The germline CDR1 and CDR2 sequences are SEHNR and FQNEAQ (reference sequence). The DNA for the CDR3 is TGTGCCAGCAGTCGGACAGGCGCAAGTGAAAAACTGTTTTTT. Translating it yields CASSRTGASEKLFF. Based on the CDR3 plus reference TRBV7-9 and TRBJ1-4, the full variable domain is DTGVSQNPRHKITKRGQNVTFRCDPISEHNRLYWYRQTLGQGPEFLTYFQNEAQLEKSRLLSDRFSAERPKGSFSTLEIQRTEQGDSAMYLCASSRTGASEKLFFGSGTQLSVL.

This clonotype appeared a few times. The CDR3 spells CASTPMRGAFF. CDR3 bases: TGTGCCAGCACCCCCATGAGAGGGGCTTTCTTT. The chain has TRBV9 and TRBJ1-1; D is uncertain. CDR1 and CDR2 (germline): SGDLS, YYNGEE. V lost 6 bases and J lost 11, with 14 bases in between. This CDR3 has 11 amino acids.

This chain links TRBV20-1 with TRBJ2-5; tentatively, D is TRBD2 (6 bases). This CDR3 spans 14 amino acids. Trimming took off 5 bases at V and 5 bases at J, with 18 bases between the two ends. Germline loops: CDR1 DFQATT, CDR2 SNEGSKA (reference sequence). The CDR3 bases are TGCAGTGCTCCACGACTAGATCGGGGGGAGACCCAGTACTTC. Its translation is CSAPRLDRGETQYF.

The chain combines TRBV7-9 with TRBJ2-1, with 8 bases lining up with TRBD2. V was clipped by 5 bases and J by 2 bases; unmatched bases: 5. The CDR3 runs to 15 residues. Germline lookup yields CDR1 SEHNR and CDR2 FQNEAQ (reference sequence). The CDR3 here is CASSPRLATYNEQFF. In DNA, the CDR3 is TGTGCCAGCAGCCCGCGACTAGCGACCTACAATGAGCAGTTCTTC.

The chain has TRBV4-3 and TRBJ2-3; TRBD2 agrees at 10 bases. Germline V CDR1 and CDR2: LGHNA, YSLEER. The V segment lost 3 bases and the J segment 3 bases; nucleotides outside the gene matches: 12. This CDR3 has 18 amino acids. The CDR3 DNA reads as TGCGCCAGCAGCCAGGGAGGGCTAGCGGGGGAGCGAACAGATACGCAGTATTTT. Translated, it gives CASSQGGLAGERTDTQYF.

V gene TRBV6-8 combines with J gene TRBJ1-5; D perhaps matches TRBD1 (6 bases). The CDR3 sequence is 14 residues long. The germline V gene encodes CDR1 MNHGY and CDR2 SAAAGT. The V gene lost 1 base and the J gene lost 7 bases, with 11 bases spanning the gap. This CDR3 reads CASSYWGRIQPQHF. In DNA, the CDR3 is TGTGCCAGCAGTTACTGGGGGCGCATCCAGCCCCAGCATTTT.

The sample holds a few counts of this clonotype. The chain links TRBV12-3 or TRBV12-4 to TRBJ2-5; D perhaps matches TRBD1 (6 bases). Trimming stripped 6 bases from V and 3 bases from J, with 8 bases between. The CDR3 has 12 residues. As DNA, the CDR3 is TGTGCCAGCAGGAGGACAGAAGAGACCCAGTACTTC. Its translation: CASRRTEETQYF.

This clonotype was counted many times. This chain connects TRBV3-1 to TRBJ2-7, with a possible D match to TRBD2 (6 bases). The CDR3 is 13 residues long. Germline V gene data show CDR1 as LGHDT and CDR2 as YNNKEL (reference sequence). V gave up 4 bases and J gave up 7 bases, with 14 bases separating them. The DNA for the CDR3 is TGTGCCAGCAGCCGGGACTCCGGTCGAGAGCAGTACTTC. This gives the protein CASSRDSGREQYF.

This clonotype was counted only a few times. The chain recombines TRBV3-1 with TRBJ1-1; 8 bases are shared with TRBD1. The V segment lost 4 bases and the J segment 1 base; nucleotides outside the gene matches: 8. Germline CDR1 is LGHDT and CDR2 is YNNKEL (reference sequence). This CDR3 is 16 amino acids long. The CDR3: CASSPGGGIGNTEAFF. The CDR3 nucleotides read TGTGCCAGCAGCCCAGGGGGCGGGATCGGGAACACTGAAGCTTTCTTT. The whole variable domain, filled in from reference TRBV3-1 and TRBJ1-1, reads DTAVSQTPKYLVTQMGNDKSIKCEQNLGHDTMYWYKQDSKKFLKIMFSYNNKELIINETVPNRFSPKSPDKAHLNLHINSLELGDSAVYFCASSPGGGIGNTEAFFGQGTRLTVV.

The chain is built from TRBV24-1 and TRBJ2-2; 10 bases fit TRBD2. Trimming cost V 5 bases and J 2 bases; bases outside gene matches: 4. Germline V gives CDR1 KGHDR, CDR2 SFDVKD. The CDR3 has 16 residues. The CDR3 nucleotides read TGTGCCACCAGTGTTGGACTAGCGGAAAACACCGGGGAGCTGTTTTTT. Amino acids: CATSVGLAENTGELFF.

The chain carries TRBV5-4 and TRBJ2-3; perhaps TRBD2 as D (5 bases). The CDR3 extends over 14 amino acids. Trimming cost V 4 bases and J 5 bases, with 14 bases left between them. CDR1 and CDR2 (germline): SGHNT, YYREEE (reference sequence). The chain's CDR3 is CASSPALGVDTQYF. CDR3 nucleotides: TGTGCCAGCAGCCCAGCCCTGGGAGTAGATACGCAGTATTTT.

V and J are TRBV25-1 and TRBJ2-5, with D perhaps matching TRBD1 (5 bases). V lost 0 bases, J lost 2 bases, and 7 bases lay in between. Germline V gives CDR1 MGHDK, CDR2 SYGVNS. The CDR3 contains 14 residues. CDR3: CASSEYRQQETQYF. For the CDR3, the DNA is TGTGCCAGCAGTGAATATAGACAGCAAGAGACCCAGTACTTC.

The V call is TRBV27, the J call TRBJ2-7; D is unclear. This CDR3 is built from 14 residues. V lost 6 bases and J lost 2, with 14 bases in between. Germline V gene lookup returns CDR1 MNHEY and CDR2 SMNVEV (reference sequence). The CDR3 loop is CASRPPGRPYEQYV. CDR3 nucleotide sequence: TGTGCCAGCAGGCCGCCGGGCAGGCCCTACGAGCAGTACGTC.

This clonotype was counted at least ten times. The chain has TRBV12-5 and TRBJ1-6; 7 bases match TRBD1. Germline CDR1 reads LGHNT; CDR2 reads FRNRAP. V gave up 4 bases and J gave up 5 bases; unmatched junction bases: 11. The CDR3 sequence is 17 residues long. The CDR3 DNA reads TGTGCTAGTGGTTCAAACCCCGGGACAGAGAATAATTCACCCCTCCACTTT. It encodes CASGSNPGTENNSPLHF.

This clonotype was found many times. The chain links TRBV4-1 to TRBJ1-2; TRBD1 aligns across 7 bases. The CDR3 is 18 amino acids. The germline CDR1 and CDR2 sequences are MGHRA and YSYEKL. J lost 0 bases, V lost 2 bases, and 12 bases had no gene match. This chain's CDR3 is CASSQRAGTAGSNYGYTF. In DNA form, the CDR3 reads TGCGCCAGCAGCCAAAGAGCGGGGACAGCCGGCTCTAACTATGGCTACACCTTC.

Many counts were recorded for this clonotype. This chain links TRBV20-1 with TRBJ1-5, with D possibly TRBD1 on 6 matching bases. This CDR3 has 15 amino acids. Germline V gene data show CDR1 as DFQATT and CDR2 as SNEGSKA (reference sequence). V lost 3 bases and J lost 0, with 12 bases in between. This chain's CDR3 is CSASPGGYSNQPQHF. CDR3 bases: TGCAGTGCTAGTCCGGGGGGCTATAGCAATCAGCCCCAGCATTTT.

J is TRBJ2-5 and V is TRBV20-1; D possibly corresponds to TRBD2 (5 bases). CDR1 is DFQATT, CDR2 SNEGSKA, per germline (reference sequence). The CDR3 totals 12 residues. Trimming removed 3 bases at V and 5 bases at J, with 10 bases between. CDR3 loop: CSASTRGETQYF. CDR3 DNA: TGCAGTGCTAGTACTAGAGGGGAGACCCAGTACTTC.